This TCR beta chain is from a study of identical twins. Whole-study results and caveats: High-abundance cord blood beta clonotypes had fewer insertions; memory repertoires showed none. Models came in too low on out-of-frame TCR alpha sharing in monozygotic twins. In drawing conclusions, the study used cross-sectional statistical analysis and did not follow the same donors.

In its sample, this clonotype was seen many times. The antigen is undetermined. Unique molecular identifiers were present on the cDNA, and a universal primer site came from template switching. TCRdb processed the 5' RACE reads anew with MiXCR; each CDR3 protein has one entry. This table holds 150,000 or so distinct CDR3 sequences, 3.5% found once. V lost 0 bases, J lost 4 bases, and 6 bases stayed unmatched. This CDR3 comprises 15 residues. Germline V gene sequence: CDR1 SGHKS, CDR2 YYEKEE (reference sequence). The TCR sequence derives from a man aged 18 to 29 in good health. Specimen: memory T cells sorted from blood. The chain recombines TRBV5-5 with TRBJ2-7; 8 positions agree with TRBD2. For the CDR3, the DNA is TGTGCCAGCAGCTTGGCGCCGGGGGGGGGTTACGAGCAGTACGTC. As protein: CASSLAPGGGYEQYV.